This TCR beta chain was captured in a study of immune evolution from preneoplasia to lung adenocarcinoma. The wider study: HLA loss of heterozygosity: approximately 7.5% AIS, about 15% MIA, about 30% ADC, none AAH.

V lost 2 bases and J 9 bases, leaving 9 bases between the germline ends. The V gene's germline CDR1 is SGHRS and CDR2 YFSETQ. The length of the CDR3 is 12 residues. TCRdb's table, derived via immunoSEQ multiplex PCR, lists solely in-frame clones and lacks some. The repertoire holds about 7,800 clones, with around 70% as singletons. General study points: Top clone share appeared to fall from AAH through AIS, MIA, adenocarcinoma.

H&E slides confirmed each diagnosis, reviewed by two pathologists independently. As concerns this clone: The antigen is not known.

The clonotype comes from a donor of 70 years or more with lung adenocarcinoma. Some clones in this sample may be carry-over from other donors' samples. The sequenced sample was FFPE lung adenocarcinoma in situ tissue. This chain uses TRBV5-1 with TRBJ2-1; no reliable D call. CDR3 nucleotides: TGCGCCAGCAGCTTTGGTTTCCGTGAGCAGTTCTTC. It is translated as CASSFGFREQFF.